This is a list of T cell receptor beta chains from one sample in a study of chemoradiotherapy in HPV16-positive cancers. The method was immunoSEQ multiplex PCR; TCRdb's version includes in-frame clones alone and lacks a portion of them. The sample includes over 10,000 clones, 55% to 65% of them seen just once. Collection took place from a patient who underwent chemoradiotherapy. The receptors were gathered from a human donor with HPV-associated anogenital cancer. Both conserved end residues are part of each CDR3. D genes are given only for firm matches. Not every row has a clone size; where given, it reads once, few, many or a size class.

>few|.|TRBJ1-1|TRBV19
CASSMGGTQEAFF
TGTGCCAGTAGTATGGGGGGGACCCAAGAAGCTTTCTTT
>.|.|TRBJ1-5|TRBV30
CACKRGDNQPQHF
TGTGCCTGCAAACGGGGCGACAATCAGCCCCAGCATTTT
>.|TRBD1|TRBJ2-1|TRBV7-2
CASSSLPPDRGRRAEQFF
TGTGCCAGCAGCTCTCTACCGCCGGACAGGGGGCGCCGGGCTGAGCAGTTCTTC
>.|TRBD1|TRBJ2-5|TRBV28
CASSLRGPGTQYF
TGTGCCAGCAGCCTCAGGGGGCCCGGGACCCAGTACTTC
>.|.|TRBJ1-6|TRBV2
CASSEGVVGYSPLHF
TGTGCCAGCAGTGAAGGCGTGGTGGGTTATTCACCCCTCCACTTT
>.|.|TRBJ2-5|TRBV5-1
CASSFYREETQYF
TGCGCCAGCAGCTTTTACAGGGAAGAGACCCAGTACTTC
>.|.|TRBJ1-5|TRBV28
CASPPNTGSNQPQHF
TGTGCCAGCCCTCCTAACACCGGCAGCAATCAGCCCCAGCATTTT
>.|.|TRBJ1-2|TRBV7-8
CASSLSVDYGYTF
TGTGCCAGCAGCTTGAGTGTTGACTATGGCTACACCTTC
>.|TRBD1|TRBJ1-3|TRBV2
CASTPRPTGAYSGNTIYF
TGTGCCAGCACCCCTCGCCCGACAGGGGCTTACTCTGGAAACACCATATATTTT
>.|.|TRBJ2-7|TRBV5-1
CASSLAPGNSYEQYF
TGCGCCAGCAGCTTGGCCCCCGGCAACTCCTACGAGCAGTACTTC
>.|.|TRBJ1-1|TRBV7-9
CASSADIPGPNTEAFF
TGTGCCAGCAGCGCCGACATTCCGGGACCGAACACTGAAGCTTTCTTT
>.|.|TRBJ2-7|TRBV6-4
CASSDSQGINFYEQYF
TGTGCCAGCAGTGACTCGCAGGGGATAAACTTCTACGAGCAGTACTTC
>few|.|TRBJ1-6|TRBV5-8
CASSLRGTNSPLHF
TGTGCCAGCAGCTTGCGGGGGACTAATTCACCCCTCCACTTT
>.|TRBD1|TRBJ1-1|TRBV5-6
CASSLRTGWDTEAFF
TGTGCCAGCAGCTTAAGGACAGGATGGGACACTGAAGCTTTCTTT
>.|.|TRBJ2-3|TRBV9
CASSGLRTDTQYF
TGTGCCAGCAGCGGACTCAGGACAGATACGCAGTATTTT
>few|.|TRBJ2-3|TRBV18
CASSPLDQGAGADTQYF
TGTGCCAGCTCACCTCTCGATCAAGGGGCAGGGGCAGATACGCAGTATTTT
>.|TRBD1|TRBJ2-3|TRBV9
CASSVPTGATDTQYF
TGTGCCAGCAGCGTCCCGACAGGGGCTACAGATACGCAGTATTTT
>few|.|TRBJ1-1|TRBV11-2
CASSLRFGQKNTEAFF
TGTGCCAGCAGCTTGAGGTTTGGACAGAAGAACACTGAAGCTTTCTTT
>.|TRBD2|TRBJ2-1|TRBV2
CASQLAGGNNEQFF
TGTGCCAGCCAACTAGCGGGGGGAAACAATGAGCAGTTCTTC
>once|.|TRBJ1-2|TRBV5-1
CASSLGRGPYGYTF
TGCGCCAGCAGCTTGGGAAGGGGCCCCTATGGCTACACCTTC
>.|.|TRBJ2-1|TRBV9
CASSVTTQGPSSYNEQFF
TGTGCCAGCAGCGTAACGACACAGGGCCCAAGCTCCTACAATGAGCAGTTCTTC
>.|.|TRBJ2-1|TRBV7-9
CASNPPGQSSYNEQFF
TGTGCCAGCAACCCTCCGGGGCAGAGCTCCTACAATGAGCAGTTCTTC
>.|TRBD1|TRBJ2-7|TRBV7-2
CASSLGRGGGYEQYF
TGTGCCAGCAGCTTAGGTCGAGGGGGCGGGTACGAGCAGTACTTC
>.|.|TRBJ1-6|TRBV6-1
CASSVQGAYNSPLHF
TGTGCCAGCAGTGTACAGGGCGCTTATAATTCACCCCTCCACTTT
>.|TRBD1|TRBJ1-5|TRBV5-8
CASRPWTGTGSQPQHF
TGTGCCAGCAGACCATGGACGGGGACAGGCAGTCAGCCCCAGCATTTT
>.|TRBD1|TRBJ1-6|TRBV29-1
CSARTGDYNSPLHF
TGCAGCGCTCGGACAGGGGACTATAATTCACCCCTCCACTTT
>.|.|TRBJ1-6|TRBV10-3
CAIKPTGMHNSPLHF
TGTGCCATCAAACCTACCGGGATGCATAATTCACCCCTCCACTTT
>.|.|TRBJ1-2|TRBV29-1
CSVDLLDIYTF
TGCAGCGTAGATCTCCTGGACATCTACACCTTC
>.|TRBD1|TRBJ2-7|TRBV5-1
CASSFSGTADEQYF
TGCGCCAGCAGCTTTTCCGGGACAGCGGACGAGCAGTACTTC
>.|.|TRBJ2-1|TRBV4-1
CASSHLDSPDWGSYNEQFF
TGCGCCAGCAGCCACCTGGACAGTCCGGACTGGGGCTCCTACAATGAGCAGTTCTTC
>large|.|TRBJ2-7|TRBV21-1
CASSSGTASPSYEQYF
TGTGCCAGCAGCAGCGGGACAGCCTCTCCCTCCTACGAGCAGTACTTC
>.|.|TRBJ2-5|TRBV29-1
CSVGGAAFLYF
TGCAGCGTTGGAGGGGCAGCTTTTCTTTACTTC
>.|.|TRBJ2-3|TRBV5-1
CASSLGDRQTQYF
TGCGCCAGCAGCTTGGGGGACCGCCAGACGCAGTATTTT
>.|.|TRBJ2-3|TRBV27
CASSSLKGPTDTQYF
TGTGCCAGCAGTTCCCTCAAGGGCCCCACAGATACGCAGTATTTT
>.|TRBD1|TRBJ2-2|TRBV7-2
CACGGQGANTGELFF
TGTGCCTGCGGAGGACAGGGGGCGAACACCGGGGAGCTGTTTTTT
>.|.|TRBJ2-2|TRBV18
CASSPPRGTGELFF
TGTGCCAGCTCACCACCGAGGGGGACCGGGGAGCTGTTTTTT
>.|.|TRBJ1-3|TRBV27
CASSSSGSGNTIYF
TGTGCCAGCAGTTCCTCAGGGTCTGGAAACACCATATATTTT
>.|.|TRBJ2-2|TRBV29-1
CSVAPRENTGELFF
TGCAGCGTAGCCCCCAGGGAGAACACCGGGGAGCTGTTTTTT